This TCR beta chain was observed in a study of CD8+ T cells in alopecia areata. Study as a whole: Patients received oral tofacitinib, 5 to 10 mg twice daily, for moderate-to-severe alopecia areata.

Study results and caveats: It was lesional scalp, especially alopecia totalis/universalis, that showed higher clonality than normal scalp.

Peripheral blood samples and lesional scalp punch biopsies were obtained from alopecia areata patients. Researchers picked out CD4+ and CD8+ T cells from PBMCs by sorting. As the sequencing template, cDNA was produced by extracting RNA and reverse transcribing it. The method was immunoSEQ multiplex PCR; TCRdb's version includes in-frame clones alone and lacks a portion of them. The sample consists of over 100,000 clones, approximately 49% of them appearing once. V was clipped by 7 bases and J by 6 bases, with 14 bases between them. The CDR3 runs 13 residues. The germline V gene encodes CDR1 SGHAT and CDR2 FQNNGV. As regards this clone: The antigen remains undetermined.

This sample comprised CD8+ T cells sorted from blood, obtained at week 0. The TCR comes from a human donor with alopecia areata. The rearrangement joins TRBV11-2 to TRBJ2-3; D uncertain. DNA of the CDR3: TGTGCCAGCACCCTCCTGGTTCAGGATACGCAGTATTTT. Translated: CASTLLVQDTQYF.